What follows is one T cell receptor beta chain and its context. As yet, its antigen is unknown. These data originate in a study of cytomegalovirus exposure and HLA in healthy donors. The germline CDR1 and CDR2 sequences are LGHNA and YSLEER. The CDR3 covers 15 residues. After removal of 4 bases from V and 3 bases from J, the junction contained 3 bases not matched to a gene. TCRdb's table, derived via immunoSEQ multiplex PCR, lists solely in-frame clones and lacks some. The sample consists of 150,000 to 200,000 clones, around 81% of them appearing once. Donors were drawn from the approximately 110-subject validation cohort, separate from the approximately 670-subject first cohort. Overall study findings and caveats: Among TCR sequences, most were rare, though some public TCRs appeared in many donors.

The J gene is TRBJ2-1, the V gene TRBV4-3; 10 bases agree with TRBD2. Source material: PBMCs. This clonotype originated in a man aged 30 to 39 in good health and CMV-seropositive. CDR3 sequence: CASSPAGGFYNEQFF. The DNA for the CDR3 is TGCGCCAGCAGCCCAGCGGGGGGGTTCTACAATGAGCAGTTCTTC.